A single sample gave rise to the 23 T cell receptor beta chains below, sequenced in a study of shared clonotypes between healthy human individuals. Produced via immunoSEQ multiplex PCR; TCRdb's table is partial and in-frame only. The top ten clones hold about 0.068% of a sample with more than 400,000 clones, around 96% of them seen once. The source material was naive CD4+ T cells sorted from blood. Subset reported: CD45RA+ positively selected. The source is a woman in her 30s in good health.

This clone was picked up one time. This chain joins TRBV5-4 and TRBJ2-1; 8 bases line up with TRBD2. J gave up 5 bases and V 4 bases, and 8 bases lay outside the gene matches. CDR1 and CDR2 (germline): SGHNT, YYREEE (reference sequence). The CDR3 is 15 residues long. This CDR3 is CASSLAGGPHNEQFF. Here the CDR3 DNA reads TGTGCCAGCAGCCTGGCGGGAGGCCCACACAATGAGCAGTTCTTC.

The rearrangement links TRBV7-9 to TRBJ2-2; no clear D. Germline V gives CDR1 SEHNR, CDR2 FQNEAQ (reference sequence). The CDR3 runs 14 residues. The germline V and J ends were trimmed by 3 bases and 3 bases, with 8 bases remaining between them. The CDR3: CASSFDTYTGELFF. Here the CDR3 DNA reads TGTGCCAGCAGCTTCGACACTTACACCGGGGAGCTGTTTTTT.

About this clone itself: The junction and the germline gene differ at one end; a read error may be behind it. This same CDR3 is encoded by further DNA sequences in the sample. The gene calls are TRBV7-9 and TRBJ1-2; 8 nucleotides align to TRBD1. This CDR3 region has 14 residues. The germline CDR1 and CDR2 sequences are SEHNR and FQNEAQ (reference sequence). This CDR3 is CASSPRGRGYGYTF. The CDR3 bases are TGTGCCAGCAGCCCCAGGGGGCGGGGCTATGGTTACACCTTC.

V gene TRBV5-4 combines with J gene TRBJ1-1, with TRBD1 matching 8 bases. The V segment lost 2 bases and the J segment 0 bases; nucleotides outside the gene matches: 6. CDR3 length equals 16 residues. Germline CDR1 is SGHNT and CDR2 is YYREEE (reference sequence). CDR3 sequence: CASSFSWTGMNTEAFF. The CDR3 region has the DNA TGTGCCAGCAGCTTCTCTTGGACAGGGATGAACACTGAAGCTTTCTTT.

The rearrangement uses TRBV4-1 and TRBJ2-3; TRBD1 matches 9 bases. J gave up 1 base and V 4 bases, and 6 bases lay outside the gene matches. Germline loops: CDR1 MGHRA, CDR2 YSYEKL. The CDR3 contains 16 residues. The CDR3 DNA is TGCGCCAGCAGCCGCTACAGGGGGCGAGGCACAGATACGCAGTATTTT. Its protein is CASSRYRGRGTDTQYF.

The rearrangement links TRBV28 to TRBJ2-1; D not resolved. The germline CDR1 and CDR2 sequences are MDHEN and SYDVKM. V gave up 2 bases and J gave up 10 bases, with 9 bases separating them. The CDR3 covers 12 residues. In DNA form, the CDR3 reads TGTGCCAGCAGTTTAGCTTGGGCGGAGCAGTTCTTC. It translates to CASSLAWAEQFF.

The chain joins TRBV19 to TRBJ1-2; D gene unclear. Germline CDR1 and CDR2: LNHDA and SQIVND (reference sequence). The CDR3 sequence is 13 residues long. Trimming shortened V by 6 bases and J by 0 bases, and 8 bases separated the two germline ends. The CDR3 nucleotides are TGTGCCAGTAGCCTGGAAACTAACTATGGCTACACCTTC. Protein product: CASSLETNYGYTF.

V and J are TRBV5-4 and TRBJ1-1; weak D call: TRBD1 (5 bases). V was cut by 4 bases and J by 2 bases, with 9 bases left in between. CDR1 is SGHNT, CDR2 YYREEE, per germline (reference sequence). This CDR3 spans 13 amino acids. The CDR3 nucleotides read TGTGCCAGCAGCGTAGACAGTAACACTGAAGCTTTCTTT. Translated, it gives CASSVDSNTEAFF. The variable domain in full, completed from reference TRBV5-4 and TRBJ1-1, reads ETGVTQSPTHLIKTRGQQVTLRCSSQSGHNTVSWYQQALGQGPQFIFQYYREEENGRGNFPPRFSGLQFPNYSSELNVNALELDDSALYLCASSVDSNTEAFFGQGTRLTVV.

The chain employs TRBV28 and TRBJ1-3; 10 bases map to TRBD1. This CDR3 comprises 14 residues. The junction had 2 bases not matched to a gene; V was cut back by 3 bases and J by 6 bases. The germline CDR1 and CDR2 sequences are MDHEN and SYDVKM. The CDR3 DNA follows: TGTGCCAGCAGTTTGACAGGGGGCGAAAACACCATATATTTT. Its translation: CASSLTGGENTIYF.

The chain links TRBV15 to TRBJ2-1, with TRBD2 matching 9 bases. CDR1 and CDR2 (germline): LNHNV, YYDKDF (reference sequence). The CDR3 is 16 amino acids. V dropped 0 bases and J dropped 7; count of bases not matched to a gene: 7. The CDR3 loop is CATSRDLAGRSNEQFF. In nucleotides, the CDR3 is TGTGCCACCAGCAGAGATCTAGCGGGACGTTCGAATGAGCAGTTCTTC.

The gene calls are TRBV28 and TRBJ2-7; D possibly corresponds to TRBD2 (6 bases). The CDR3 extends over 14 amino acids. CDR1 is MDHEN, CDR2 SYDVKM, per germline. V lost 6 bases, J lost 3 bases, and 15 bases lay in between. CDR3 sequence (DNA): TGTGCCAGCAGCCGGGACTCAGCCATCTACGAGCAGTACTTC. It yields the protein CASSRDSAIYEQYF.

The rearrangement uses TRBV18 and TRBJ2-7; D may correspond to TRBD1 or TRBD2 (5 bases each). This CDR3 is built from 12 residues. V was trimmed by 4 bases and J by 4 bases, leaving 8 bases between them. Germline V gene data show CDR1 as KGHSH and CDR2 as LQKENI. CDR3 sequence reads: CASSRDGYEQYF. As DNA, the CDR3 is TGTGCCAGCTCACGGGACGGATACGAGCAGTACTTC.

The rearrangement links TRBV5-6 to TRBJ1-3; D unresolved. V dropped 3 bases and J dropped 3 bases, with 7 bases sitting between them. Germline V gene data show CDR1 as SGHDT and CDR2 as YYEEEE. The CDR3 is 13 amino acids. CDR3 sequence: CASSSTLGNTIYF. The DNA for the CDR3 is TGTGCCAGCAGCTCGACTCTTGGAAACACCATATATTTT.

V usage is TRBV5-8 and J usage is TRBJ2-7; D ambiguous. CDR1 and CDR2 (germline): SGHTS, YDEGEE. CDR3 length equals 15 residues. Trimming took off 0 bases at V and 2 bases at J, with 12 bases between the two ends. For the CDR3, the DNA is TGTGCCAGCAGCTTGGCCCTCCGGGCGACCTACGAGCAGTACTTC. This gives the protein CASSLALRATYEQYF.

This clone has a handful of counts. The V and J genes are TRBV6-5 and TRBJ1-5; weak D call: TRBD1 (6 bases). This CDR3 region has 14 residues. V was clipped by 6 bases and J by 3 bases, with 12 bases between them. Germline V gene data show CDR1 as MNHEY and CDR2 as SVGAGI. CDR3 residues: CASSPNRVNQPQHF. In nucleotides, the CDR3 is TGTGCCAGCAGCCCCAACAGGGTCAATCAGCCCCAGCATTTT.

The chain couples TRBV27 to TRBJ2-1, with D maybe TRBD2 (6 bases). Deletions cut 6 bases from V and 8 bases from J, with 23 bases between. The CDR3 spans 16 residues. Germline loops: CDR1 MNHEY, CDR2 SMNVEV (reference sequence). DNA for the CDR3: TGTGCCAGCAGGACTAGGGCCAACATGAGTAGGTATGAGCAGTTCTTC. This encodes CASRTRANMSRYEQFF.

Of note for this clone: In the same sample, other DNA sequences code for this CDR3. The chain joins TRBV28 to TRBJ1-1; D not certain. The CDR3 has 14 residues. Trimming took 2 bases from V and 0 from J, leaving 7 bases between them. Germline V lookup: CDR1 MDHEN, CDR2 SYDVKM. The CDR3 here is CASSLGQMNTEAFF. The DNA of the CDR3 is TGTGCCAGCAGTTTAGGGCAGATGAACACTGAAGCTTTCTTT.

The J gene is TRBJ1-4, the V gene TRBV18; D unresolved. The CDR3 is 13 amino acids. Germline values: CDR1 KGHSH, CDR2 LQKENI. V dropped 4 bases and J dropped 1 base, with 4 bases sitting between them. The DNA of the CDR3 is TGTGCCAGCTCACAGGGAACTAATGAAAAACTGTTTTTT. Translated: CASSQGTNEKLFF.

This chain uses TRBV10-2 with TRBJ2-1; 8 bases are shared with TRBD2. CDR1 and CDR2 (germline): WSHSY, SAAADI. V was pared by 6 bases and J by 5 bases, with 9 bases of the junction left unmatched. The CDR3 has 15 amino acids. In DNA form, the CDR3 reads TGCGCCAGCAGCTTTTCGGGAGCGGGAGACAATGAGCAGTTCTTC. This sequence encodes CASSFSGAGDNEQFF.

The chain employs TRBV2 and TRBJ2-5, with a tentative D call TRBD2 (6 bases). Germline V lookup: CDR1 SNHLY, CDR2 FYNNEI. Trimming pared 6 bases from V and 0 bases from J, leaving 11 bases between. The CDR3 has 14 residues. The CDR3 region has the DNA TGTGCCAGCAGCGCGACTAGTGACCAAGAGACCCAGTACTTC. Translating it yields CASSATSDQETQYF.

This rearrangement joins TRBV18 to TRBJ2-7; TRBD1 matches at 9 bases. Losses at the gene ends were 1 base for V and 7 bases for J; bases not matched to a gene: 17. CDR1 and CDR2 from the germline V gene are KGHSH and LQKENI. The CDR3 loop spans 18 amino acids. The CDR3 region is CASSPRGTGSPKLGEQYF. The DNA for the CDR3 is TGTGCCAGCTCACCACGTGGGACAGGGAGTCCCAAACTGGGTGAGCAGTACTTC.

CDR3 protein: CASSVGTSGATGELFF. The CDR3 coding sequence is TGTGCCAGCAGCGTAGGGACTAGCGGGGCCACCGGGGAGCTGTTTTTT. The gene calls are TRBV9 and TRBJ2-2; 12 nucleotides align to TRBD2. The CDR3 runs to 16 residues. Germline V CDR1 and CDR2: SGDLS, YYNGEE. V trimming: 0 bases; J trimming: 4 bases; junction bases outside the gene matches: 1. The variable domain in full, completed from reference TRBV9 and TRBJ2-2, reads DSGVTQTPKHLITATGQRVTLRCSPRSGDLSVYWYQQSLDQGLQFLIQYYNGEERAKGNILERFSAQQFPDLHSELNLSSLELGDSALYFCASSVGTSGATGELFFGEGSRLTVL.

CDR3 bases: TGTGCCAGCAGCAGGTCCATGGACAGGGGGTACGAGCAGTACTTC. Its protein is CASSRSMDRGYEQYF. The genes are TRBV11-2 and TRBJ2-7; 10 positions match TRBD1. This CDR3 contains 15 residues. Looked up from germline, CDR1 is SGHAT and CDR2 is FQNNGV. V lost 5 bases, J lost 4 bases, and 8 bases stayed unmatched.